Each of the 2 T cell receptor beta chains below was sequenced from the same sample in a study of metastatic and nonmetastatic thyroid tumors. Among the patients, none had received any treatment before thyroid surgery. TCRdb reprocessed the PCR reads using MiXCR. The table has tens of thousands of clones, roughly a sixth seen once. The sample taken for sequencing was blood. All receptors derive from a male donor with papillary thyroid cancer or a benign thyroid nodule (not recorded which). Some clones in this sample may be carry-over from other donors' samples.

This clone has at least ten counts. V gene TRBV7-9 combines with J gene TRBJ1-4, with D hard to call. Per germline, CDR1 SEHNR and CDR2 FQNEAQ (reference sequence). This CDR3 is 12 amino acids long. V lost 4 bases and J lost 5, with 5 bases in between. CDR3 sequence (DNA): TGTGCCAGCAGCTCTGGGAATGAAAAACTGTTTTTT. This sequence encodes CASSSGNEKLFF.

This rearrangement joins TRBV4-1 to TRBJ1-1; D possibly corresponds to TRBD1 (6 bases). The CDR3 runs 14 residues. CDR1 is MGHRA and CDR2 is YSYEKL in the germline V gene. The ends were cut back, 1 base at V and 3 bases at J, with 9 bases in the middle. The CDR3 sequence: CASSQVGGHTEAFF. CDR3 coding DNA: TGCGCCAGCAGCCAAGTTGGGGGGCACACTGAAGCTTTCTTT.